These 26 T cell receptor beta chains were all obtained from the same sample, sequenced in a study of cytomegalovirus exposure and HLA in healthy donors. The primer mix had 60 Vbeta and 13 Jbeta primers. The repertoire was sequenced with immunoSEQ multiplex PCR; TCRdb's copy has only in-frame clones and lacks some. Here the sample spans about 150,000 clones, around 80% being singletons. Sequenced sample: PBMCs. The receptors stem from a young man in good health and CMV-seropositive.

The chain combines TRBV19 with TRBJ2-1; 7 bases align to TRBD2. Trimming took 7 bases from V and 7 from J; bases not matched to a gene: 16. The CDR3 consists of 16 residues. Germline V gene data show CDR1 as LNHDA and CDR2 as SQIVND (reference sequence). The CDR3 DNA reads TGTGCCAGTACCCCAGGTAGTAGCGGGTCTTTTAATGAGCAGTTCTTC. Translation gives CASTPGSSGSFNEQFF.

CDR3 residues: CASSPGGGNRQETQYF. CDR3 bases: TGTGCCAGCAGCCCAGGCGGGGGAAACCGCCAAGAGACCCAGTACTTC. This chain connects TRBV7-3 to TRBJ2-5; TRBD2 matches 7 bases. This CDR3 has 16 amino acids. The ends lost 5 bases at V and 1 base at J; junction bases unmatched: 10. Germline V gene sequence: CDR1 SGHTA, CDR2 FQGTGA.

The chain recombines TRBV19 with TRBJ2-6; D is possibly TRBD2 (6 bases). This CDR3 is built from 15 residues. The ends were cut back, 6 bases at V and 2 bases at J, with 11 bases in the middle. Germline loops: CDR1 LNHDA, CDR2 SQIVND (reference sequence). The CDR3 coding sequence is TGTGCCAGTAGACCCGGGGGTCCTGGGGCCAACGTCCTGACTTTC. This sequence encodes CASRPGGPGANVLTF.

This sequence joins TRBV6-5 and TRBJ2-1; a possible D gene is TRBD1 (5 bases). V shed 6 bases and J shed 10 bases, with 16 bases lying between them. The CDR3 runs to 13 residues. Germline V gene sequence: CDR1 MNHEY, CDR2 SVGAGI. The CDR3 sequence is CASRRVQGREQFF. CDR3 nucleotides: TGTGCCAGCAGGCGAGTGCAGGGCAGGGAGCAGTTCTTC.

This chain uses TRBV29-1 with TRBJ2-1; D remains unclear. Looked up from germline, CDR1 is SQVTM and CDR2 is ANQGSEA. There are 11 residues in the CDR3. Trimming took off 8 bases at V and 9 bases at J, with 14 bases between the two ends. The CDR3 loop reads CSPGSPGEQFF. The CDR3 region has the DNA TGCAGCCCCGGTAGTCCTGGTGAGCAGTTCTTC.

In nucleotides, the CDR3 is TGTGCCAGCAGCAAGTTCGGGGGAAATGAGCAGTTCTTC. This gives the protein CASSKFGGNEQFF. The chain links TRBV21-1 to TRBJ2-1; the table's D call of TRBD2 was not tested on the DNA. TRBV21-1 is a pseudogene segment. The CDR3 runs 13 residues.

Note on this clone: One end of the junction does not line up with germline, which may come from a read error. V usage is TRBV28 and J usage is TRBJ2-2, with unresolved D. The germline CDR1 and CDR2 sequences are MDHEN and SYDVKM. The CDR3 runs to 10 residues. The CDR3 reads CASGNSQTVF. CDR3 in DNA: TGTGCCAGCGGCAATTCCCAGACTGTTTTT.

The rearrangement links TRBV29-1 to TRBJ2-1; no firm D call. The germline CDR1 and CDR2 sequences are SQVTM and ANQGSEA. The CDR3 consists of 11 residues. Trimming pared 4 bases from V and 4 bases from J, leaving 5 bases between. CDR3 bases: TGCAGCGTTGTCCAATACAATGAGCAGTTCTTC. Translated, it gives CSVVQYNEQFF.

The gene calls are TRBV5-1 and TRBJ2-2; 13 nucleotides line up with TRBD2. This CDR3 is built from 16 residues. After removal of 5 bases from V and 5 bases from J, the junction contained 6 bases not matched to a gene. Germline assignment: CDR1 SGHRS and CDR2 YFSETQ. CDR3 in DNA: TGCGCCAGCAGTCGCGGACTAGCGGGAGTTACCGGGGAGCTGTTTTTT. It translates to CASSRGLAGVTGELFF.

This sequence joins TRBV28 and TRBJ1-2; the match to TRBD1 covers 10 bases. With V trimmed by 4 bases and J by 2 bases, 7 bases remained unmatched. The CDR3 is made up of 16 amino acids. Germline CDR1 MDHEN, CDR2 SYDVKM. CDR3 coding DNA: TGTGCCAGCAGTTCACTGGGACAGGGGAAGAACTATGGCTACACCTTC. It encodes CASSSLGQGKNYGYTF.

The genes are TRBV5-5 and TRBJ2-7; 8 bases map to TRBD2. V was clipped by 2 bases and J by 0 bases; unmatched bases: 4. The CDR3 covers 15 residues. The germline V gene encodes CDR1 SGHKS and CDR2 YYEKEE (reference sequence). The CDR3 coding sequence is TGTGCCAGCAGCTTAACTAGCGGAAACTCCTACGAGCAGTACTTC. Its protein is CASSLTSGNSYEQYF.

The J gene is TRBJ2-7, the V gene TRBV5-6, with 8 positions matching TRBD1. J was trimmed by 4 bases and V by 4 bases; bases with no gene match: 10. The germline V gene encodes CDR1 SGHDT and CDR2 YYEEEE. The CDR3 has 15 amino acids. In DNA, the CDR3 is TGTGCCAGCAGCCATCGCCAGGGGGCGCGGTACGAGCAGTACTTC. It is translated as CASSHRQGARYEQYF.

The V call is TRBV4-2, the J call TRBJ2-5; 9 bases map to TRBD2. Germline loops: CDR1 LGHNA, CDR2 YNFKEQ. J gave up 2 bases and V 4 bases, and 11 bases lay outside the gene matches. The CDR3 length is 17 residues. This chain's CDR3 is CASSPNHSGSRQETQYF. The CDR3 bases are TGTGCCAGCAGCCCGAATCATAGCGGGAGCCGTCAAGAGACCCAGTACTTC.

The DNA of the CDR3 is TGTGCCAGCAGTGAAGCGCTGGGCAGTTCAGCTTTCTTT. Encoded protein: CASSEALGSSAFF. The V call is TRBV2, the J call TRBJ1-1; D is ambiguous. V gave up 0 bases and J gave up 10 bases, with 12 bases separating them. From germline, CDR1 is SNHLY and CDR2 FYNNEI. This CDR3 comprises 13 residues.

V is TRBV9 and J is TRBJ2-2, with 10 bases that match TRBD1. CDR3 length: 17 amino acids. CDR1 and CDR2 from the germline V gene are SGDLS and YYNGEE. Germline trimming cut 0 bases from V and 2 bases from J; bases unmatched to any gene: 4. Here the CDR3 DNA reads TGTGCCAGCAGCGTAGTGGGACAGGGGTATAACACCGGGGAGCTGTTTTTT. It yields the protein CASSVVGQGYNTGELFF.

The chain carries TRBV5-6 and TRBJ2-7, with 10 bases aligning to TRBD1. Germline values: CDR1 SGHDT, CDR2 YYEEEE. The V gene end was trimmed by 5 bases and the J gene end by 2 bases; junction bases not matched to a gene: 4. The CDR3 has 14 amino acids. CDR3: CASSDRGHAYEQYF. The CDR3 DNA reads TGTGCCAGCAGTGACAGGGGGCACGCCTACGAGCAGTACTTC.

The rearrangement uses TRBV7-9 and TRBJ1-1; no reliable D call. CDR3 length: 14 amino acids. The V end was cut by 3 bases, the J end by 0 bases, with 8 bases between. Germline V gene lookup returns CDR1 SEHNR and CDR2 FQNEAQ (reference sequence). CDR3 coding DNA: TGTGCCAGCAGCTTTTCCGGGATGAACACTGAAGCTTTCTTT. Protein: CASSFSGMNTEAFF.

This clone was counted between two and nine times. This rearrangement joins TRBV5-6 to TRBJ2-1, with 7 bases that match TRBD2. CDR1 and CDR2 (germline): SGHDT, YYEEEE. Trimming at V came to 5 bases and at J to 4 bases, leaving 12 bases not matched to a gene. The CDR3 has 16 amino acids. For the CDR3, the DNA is TGTGCCAGCAGACCCGGCGGGGCGGGAGCTTACAATGAGCAGTTCTTC. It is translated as CASRPGGAGAYNEQFF.

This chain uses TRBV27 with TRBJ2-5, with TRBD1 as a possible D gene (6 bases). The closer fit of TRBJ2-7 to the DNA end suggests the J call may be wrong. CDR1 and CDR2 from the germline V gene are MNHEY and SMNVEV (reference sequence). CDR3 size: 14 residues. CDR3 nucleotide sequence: TGTGCCAGCAGTGACCGGGACACATCCTACGAGCAGTACTTC. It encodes CASSDRDTSYEQYF.

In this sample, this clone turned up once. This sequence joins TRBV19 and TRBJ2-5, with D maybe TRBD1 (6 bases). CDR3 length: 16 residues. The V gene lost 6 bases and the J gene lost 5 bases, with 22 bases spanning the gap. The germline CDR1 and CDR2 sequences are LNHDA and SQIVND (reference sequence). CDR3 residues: CASSLGSAGARETQYF. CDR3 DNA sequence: TGTGCCAGTAGCCTGGGGAGTGCAGGGGCTCGGGAGACCCAGTACTTC.

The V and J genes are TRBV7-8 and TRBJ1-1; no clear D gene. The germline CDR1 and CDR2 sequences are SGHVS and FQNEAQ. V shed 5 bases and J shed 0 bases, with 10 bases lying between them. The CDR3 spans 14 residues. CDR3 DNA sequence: TGTGCCAGCAGCGTAGGCGGTATGAACACTGAAGCTTTCTTT. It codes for CASSVGGMNTEAFF.

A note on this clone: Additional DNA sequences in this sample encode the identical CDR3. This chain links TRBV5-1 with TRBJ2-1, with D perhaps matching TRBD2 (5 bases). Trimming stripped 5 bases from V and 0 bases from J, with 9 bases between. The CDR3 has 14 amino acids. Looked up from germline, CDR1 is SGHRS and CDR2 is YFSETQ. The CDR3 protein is CASSLGSSYNEQFF. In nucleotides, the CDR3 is TGCGCCAGCAGTCTAGGGAGCTCCTACAATGAGCAGTTCTTC.

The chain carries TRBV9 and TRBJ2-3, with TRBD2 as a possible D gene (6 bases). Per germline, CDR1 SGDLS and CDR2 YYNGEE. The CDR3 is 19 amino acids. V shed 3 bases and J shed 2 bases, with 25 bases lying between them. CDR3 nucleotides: TGTGCCAGCAGCGCAAGCCCAGGGACTGATGTTTTAGTCACAGATACGCAGTATTTT. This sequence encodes CASSASPGTDVLVTDTQYF.

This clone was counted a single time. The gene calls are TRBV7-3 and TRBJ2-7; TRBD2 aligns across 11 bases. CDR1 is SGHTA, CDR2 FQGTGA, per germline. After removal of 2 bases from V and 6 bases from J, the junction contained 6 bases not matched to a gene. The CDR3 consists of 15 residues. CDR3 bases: TGTGCCAGCAGCTTAGGTGGGCTAGCGGGAGGCGAGCAGTACTTC. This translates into CASSLGGLAGGEQYF. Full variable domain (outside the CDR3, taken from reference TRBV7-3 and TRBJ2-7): GAGVSQTPSNKVTEKGKYVELRCDPISGHTALYWYRQSLGQGPEFLIYFQGTGAADDSGLPNDRFFAVRPEGSVSTLKIQRTERGDSAVYLCASSLGGLAGGEQYFGPGTRLTVT.

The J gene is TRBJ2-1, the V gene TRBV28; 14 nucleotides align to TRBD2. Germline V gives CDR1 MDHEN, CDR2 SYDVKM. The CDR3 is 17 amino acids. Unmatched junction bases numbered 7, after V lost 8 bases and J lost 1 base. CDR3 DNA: TGTGCCAGCCGTGGACTAGCGGGAGGCCGTTCCTACAATGAGCAGTTCTTC. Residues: CASRGLAGGRSYNEQFF.

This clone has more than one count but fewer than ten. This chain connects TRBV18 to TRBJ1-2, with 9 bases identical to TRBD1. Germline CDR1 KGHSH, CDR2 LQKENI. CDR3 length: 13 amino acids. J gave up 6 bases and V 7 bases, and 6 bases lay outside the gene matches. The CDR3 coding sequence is TGTGCCAGCTTCTTAACAGGGGGCGATGGCTACACCTTC. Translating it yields CASFLTGGDGYTF.